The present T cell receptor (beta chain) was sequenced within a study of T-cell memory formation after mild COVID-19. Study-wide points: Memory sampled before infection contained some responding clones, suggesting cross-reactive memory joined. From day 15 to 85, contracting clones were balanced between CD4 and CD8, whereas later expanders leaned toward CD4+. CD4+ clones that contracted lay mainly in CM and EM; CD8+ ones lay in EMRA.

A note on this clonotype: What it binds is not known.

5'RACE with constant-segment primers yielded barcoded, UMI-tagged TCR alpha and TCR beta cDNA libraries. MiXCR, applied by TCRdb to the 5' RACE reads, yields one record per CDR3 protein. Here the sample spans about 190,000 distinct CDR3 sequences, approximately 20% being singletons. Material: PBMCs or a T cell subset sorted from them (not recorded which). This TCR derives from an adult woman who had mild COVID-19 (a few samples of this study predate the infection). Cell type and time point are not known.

The CDR3 nucleotides are TGTGCCAGCAGCCAAGATCTGAATAATTCACCCCTCCACTTT. Translating gives CASSQDLNNSPLHF. The chain joins TRBV14 to TRBJ1-6; D gene uncertain. V was clipped by 0 bases and J by 5 bases, with 5 bases between them. The germline V gene encodes CDR1 SGHDN and CDR2 FVKESK. CDR3 size: 14 residues.